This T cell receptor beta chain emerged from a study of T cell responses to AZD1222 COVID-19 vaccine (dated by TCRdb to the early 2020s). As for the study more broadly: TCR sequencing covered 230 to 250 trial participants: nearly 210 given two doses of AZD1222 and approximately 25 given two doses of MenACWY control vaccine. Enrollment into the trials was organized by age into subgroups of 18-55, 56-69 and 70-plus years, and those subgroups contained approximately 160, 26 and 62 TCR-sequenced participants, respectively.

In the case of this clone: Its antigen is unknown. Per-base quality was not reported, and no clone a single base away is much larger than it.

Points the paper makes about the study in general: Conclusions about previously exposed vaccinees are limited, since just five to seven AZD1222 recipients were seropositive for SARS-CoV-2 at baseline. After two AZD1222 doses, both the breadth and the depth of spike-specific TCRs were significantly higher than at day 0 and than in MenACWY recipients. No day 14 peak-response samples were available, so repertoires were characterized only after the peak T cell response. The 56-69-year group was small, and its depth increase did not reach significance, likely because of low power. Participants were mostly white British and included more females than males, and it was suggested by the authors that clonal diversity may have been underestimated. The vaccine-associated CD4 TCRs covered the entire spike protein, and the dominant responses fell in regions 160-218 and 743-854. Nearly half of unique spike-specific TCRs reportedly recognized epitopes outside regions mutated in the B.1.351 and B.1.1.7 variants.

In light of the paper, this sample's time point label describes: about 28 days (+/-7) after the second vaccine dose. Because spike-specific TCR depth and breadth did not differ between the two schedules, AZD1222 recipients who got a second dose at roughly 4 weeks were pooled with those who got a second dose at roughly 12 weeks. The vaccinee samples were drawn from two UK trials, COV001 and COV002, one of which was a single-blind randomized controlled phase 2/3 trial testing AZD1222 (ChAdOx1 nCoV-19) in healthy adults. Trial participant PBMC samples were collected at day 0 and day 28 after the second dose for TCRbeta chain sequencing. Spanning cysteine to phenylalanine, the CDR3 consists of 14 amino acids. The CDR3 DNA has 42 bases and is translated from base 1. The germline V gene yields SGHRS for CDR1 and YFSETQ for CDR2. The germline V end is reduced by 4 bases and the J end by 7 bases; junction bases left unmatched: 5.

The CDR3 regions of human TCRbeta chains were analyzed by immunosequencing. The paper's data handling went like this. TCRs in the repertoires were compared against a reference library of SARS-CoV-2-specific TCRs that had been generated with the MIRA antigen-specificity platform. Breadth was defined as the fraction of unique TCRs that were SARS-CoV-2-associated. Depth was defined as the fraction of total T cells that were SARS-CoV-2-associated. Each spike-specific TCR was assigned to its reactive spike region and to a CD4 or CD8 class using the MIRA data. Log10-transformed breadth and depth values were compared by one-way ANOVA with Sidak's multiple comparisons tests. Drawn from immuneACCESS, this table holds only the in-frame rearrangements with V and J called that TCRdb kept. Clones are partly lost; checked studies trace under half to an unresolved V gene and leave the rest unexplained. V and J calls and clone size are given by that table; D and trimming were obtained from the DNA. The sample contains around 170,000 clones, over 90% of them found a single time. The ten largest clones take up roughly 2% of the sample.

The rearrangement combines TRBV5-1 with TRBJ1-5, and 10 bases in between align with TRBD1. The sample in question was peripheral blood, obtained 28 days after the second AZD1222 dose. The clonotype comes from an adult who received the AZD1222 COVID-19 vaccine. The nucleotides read TGCGCCAGCAGCAGGACAGGGGGACTGCAGCCCCAGCATTTT. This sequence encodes CASSRTGGLQPQHF. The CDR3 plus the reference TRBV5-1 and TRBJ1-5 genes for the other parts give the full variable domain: KAGVTQTPRYLIKTRGQQVTLSCSPISGHRSVSWYQQTPGQGLQFLFEYFSETQRNKGNFPGRFSGRQFSNSRSEMNVSTLELGDSALYLCASSRTGGLQPQHFGDGTRLSIL.